These 16 T cell receptor beta chains came from one sample sequenced in a study of blood T cell repertoires in COVID-19. Sequenced by immunoSEQ multiplex PCR; TCRdb stores in-frame clones only, minus some. The sample yields roughly 180,000 clones, 75% to 85% seen once. Sequenced sample: PBMCs or T cells enriched from blood (not recorded which). The receptor set was obtained from a man in his forties who had recovered from COVID-19.

The J gene is TRBJ1-5, the V gene TRBV30; D is unresolved. The V gene's germline CDR1 is GTSNPN and CDR2 SVGIG (reference sequence). This CDR3 has 13 amino acids. Trimming took 5 bases from V and 0 from J, leaving 8 bases between them. The CDR3 is CAWGRDSNQPQHF. CDR3 nucleotides: TGTGCCTGGGGGAGGGATAGCAATCAGCCCCAGCATTTT. Looking up the rest from reference TRBV30 and TRBJ1-5 gives the full variable domain: SQTIHQWPATLVQPVGSPLSLECTVEGTSNPNLYWYRQAAGRGLQLLFYSVGIGQISSEVPQNLSASRPQDRQFILSSKKLLLSDSGFYLCAWGRDSNQPQHFGDGTRLSIL.

The rearrangement uses TRBV5-1 and TRBJ1-5, with 8 bases lining up with TRBD1. Germline V gene lookup returns CDR1 SGHRS and CDR2 YFSETQ. The CDR3 is made up of 16 amino acids. J lost 4 bases, V lost 0 bases, and 6 bases had no gene match. The CDR3 reads CASSLGTDRANQPQHF. The CDR3 DNA reads as TGCGCCAGCAGCTTGGGGACGGACAGGGCTAATCAGCCCCAGCATTTT.

V is TRBV9 and J is TRBJ2-7, with TRBD2 matching 14 bases. The CDR3 runs 17 residues. The V gene's germline CDR1 is SGDLS and CDR2 YYNGEE. V shed 2 bases, J shed 5 bases, and the junction held 9 bases outside the gene matches. CDR3 loop: CASSVGGTSGRKNEQYF. The CDR3, as DNA: TGTGCCAGCAGCGTGGGTGGGACTAGCGGGAGAAAGAACGAGCAGTACTTC.

V and J are TRBV30 and TRBJ2-7; 9 bases are shared with TRBD1. After removal of 5 bases from V and 2 bases from J, the junction contained 1 base not matched to a gene. The CDR3 is 12 amino acids. Per the germline V gene, CDR1 is GTSNPN and CDR2 is SVGIG (reference sequence). DNA of the CDR3: TGTGCCTGGTACAGGGGGCCCTACGAGCAGTACTTC. Its translation: CAWYRGPYEQYF.

V gene TRBV2 combines with J gene TRBJ2-3; maybe TRBD2 (6 bases). Germline values: CDR1 SNHLY, CDR2 FYNNEI. Trimming stripped 4 bases from V and 6 bases from J, with 14 bases between. The CDR3 is 14 amino acids. CDR3 sequence reads: CASSGGVLGDTQYF. The CDR3, as DNA: TGTGCCAGCAGTGGCGGGGTCCTCGGGGATACGCAGTATTTT. Full variable domain (missing parts from reference TRBV2 and TRBJ2-3): EPEVTQTPSHQVTQMGQEVILRCVPISNHLYFYWYRQILGQKVEFLVSFYNNEISEKSEIFDDQFSVERPDGSNFTLKIRSTKLEDSAMYFCASSGGVLGDTQYFGPGTRLTVL.

This chain connects TRBV9 to TRBJ2-3; 8 bases are shared with TRBD1. The CDR3 consists of 17 residues. Germline values: CDR1 SGDLS, CDR2 YYNGEE. V was pared by 2 bases and J by 0 bases, with 8 bases of the junction left unmatched. Here the CDR3 reads CASSVNRGALSTDTQYF. CDR3 coding DNA: TGTGCCAGCAGCGTTAACAGGGGGGCGTTGAGCACAGATACGCAGTATTTT.

This chain connects TRBV5-1 to TRBJ2-1; maybe TRBD1 (5 bases). V shed 4 bases and J shed 2 bases, with 16 bases lying between them. CDR1 SGHRS and CDR2 YFSETQ come from the germline V gene. The CDR3 length is 16 residues. The CDR3 nucleotides are TGCGCCAGCAGCCCGACCCCACAGGCCCCCTACAATGAGCAGTTCTTC. The encoded protein is CASSPTPQAPYNEQFF.

CDR3 loop: CASSRLGGGELFF. The CDR3 nucleotides read TGTGCCAGCAGCCGACTGGGGGGCGGGGAGCTGTTTTTT. V gene TRBV3-1 (or the pseudogene TRBV3-2) combines with J gene TRBJ2-2; a weak D match, TRBD2 (6 bases). The germline V gene encodes CDR1 LGHDT and CDR2 YNNKEL (reference sequence). V gave up 4 bases and J gave up 7 bases, with 10 bases separating them. CDR3 length equals 13 residues.

The V gene is TRBV7-2, the J gene TRBJ2-1; the D gene is possibly TRBD1 (6 bases). The CDR3 loop spans 15 amino acids. Trimming left V 1 base short and J 7 bases short, with 14 bases between. Germline CDR1 SGHTA, CDR2 FQGNSA. Here the CDR3 reads CASSLDRQVTNEQFF. In DNA form, the CDR3 reads TGTGCCAGCAGCTTAGATAGACAGGTTACTAATGAGCAGTTCTTC.

The chain joins TRBV9 to TRBJ1-2; D is unresolved. The CDR3 covers 15 residues. Germline assignment: CDR1 SGDLS and CDR2 YYNGEE. The V end lost 3 bases, the J end lost 5 bases, and 17 bases lay between the germline ends. In DNA, the CDR3 is TGTGCCAGCAGCGCTCCCCCCCAGGTTCGGTATGGCTACACCTTC. Protein sequence: CASSAPPQVRYGYTF.

This clone occurred once. This chain links TRBV29-1 with TRBJ2-7; TRBD2 aligns across 15 bases. Trimming cost V 7 bases and J 2 bases; bases outside gene matches: 12. Germline V gene sequence: CDR1 SQVTM, CDR2 ANQGSEA. The CDR3 extends over 17 amino acids. CDR3 in amino acids: CSAARGLAGGLTYEQYF. The CDR3 DNA reads as TGCAGCGCCGCACGGGGACTAGCGGGAGGCCTAACCTACGAGCAGTACTTC.

The J gene is TRBJ1-1, the V gene TRBV5-4, with D perhaps TRBD1 (6 bases). The germline V and J ends were trimmed by 2 bases and 3 bases, with 11 bases remaining between them. The CDR3 runs to 14 residues. Germline CDR1 SGHNT, CDR2 YYREEE (reference sequence). The CDR3 DNA sequence: TGTGCCAGCAGCTTTCGCAGGGGCTACACTGAAGCTTTCTTT. It specifies CASSFRRGYTEAFF.

The J gene is TRBJ2-7, the V gene TRBV5-4; the match to TRBD1 covers 7 bases. Germline V gene data show CDR1 as SGHNT and CDR2 as YYREEE (reference sequence). The CDR3 extends over 16 amino acids. J gave up 2 bases and V 3 bases, and 11 bases lay outside the gene matches. CDR3 residues: CASSSKPGQSTYEQYF. CDR3 DNA: TGTGCCAGCAGCTCAAAGCCGGGACAGTCCACCTACGAGCAGTACTTC.

The rearrangement links TRBV5-1 to TRBJ2-7; 12 positions match TRBD2. The CDR3 loop spans 16 amino acids. Germline V gene lookup returns CDR1 SGHRS and CDR2 YFSETQ. V trimming: 2 bases; J trimming: 0 bases; junction bases outside the gene matches: 3. In nucleotides, the CDR3 is TGCGCCAGCAGCTTCCGGACTAGCGGGGTCTCCTACGAGCAGTACTTC. Residues: CASSFRTSGVSYEQYF.

The CDR3 spells CASSAGIPHNEQFF. The CDR3 DNA follows: TGTGCCAGCTCCGCGGGGATACCCCACAATGAGCAGTTCTTC. The J gene is TRBJ2-1, the V gene TRBV18, with D perhaps matching TRBD2 (6 bases). The CDR3 sequence is 14 residues long. CDR1 is KGHSH and CDR2 is LQKENI in the germline V gene. Trimming removed 6 bases from V and 5 bases from J, with 14 bases in between.

This chain joins TRBV4-2 and TRBJ2-4; 11 nucleotides agree with TRBD2. Germline CDR1 reads LGHNA; CDR2 reads YNFKEQ. The CDR3 runs 19 residues. Trimming cost V 0 bases and J 0 bases; bases outside gene matches: 7. The CDR3 coding sequence is TGTGCCAGCAGCCAAGATTTGACTAGCGGGGACCTAGCCAAAAACATTCAGTACTTC. Translating gives CASSQDLTSGDLAKNIQYF.